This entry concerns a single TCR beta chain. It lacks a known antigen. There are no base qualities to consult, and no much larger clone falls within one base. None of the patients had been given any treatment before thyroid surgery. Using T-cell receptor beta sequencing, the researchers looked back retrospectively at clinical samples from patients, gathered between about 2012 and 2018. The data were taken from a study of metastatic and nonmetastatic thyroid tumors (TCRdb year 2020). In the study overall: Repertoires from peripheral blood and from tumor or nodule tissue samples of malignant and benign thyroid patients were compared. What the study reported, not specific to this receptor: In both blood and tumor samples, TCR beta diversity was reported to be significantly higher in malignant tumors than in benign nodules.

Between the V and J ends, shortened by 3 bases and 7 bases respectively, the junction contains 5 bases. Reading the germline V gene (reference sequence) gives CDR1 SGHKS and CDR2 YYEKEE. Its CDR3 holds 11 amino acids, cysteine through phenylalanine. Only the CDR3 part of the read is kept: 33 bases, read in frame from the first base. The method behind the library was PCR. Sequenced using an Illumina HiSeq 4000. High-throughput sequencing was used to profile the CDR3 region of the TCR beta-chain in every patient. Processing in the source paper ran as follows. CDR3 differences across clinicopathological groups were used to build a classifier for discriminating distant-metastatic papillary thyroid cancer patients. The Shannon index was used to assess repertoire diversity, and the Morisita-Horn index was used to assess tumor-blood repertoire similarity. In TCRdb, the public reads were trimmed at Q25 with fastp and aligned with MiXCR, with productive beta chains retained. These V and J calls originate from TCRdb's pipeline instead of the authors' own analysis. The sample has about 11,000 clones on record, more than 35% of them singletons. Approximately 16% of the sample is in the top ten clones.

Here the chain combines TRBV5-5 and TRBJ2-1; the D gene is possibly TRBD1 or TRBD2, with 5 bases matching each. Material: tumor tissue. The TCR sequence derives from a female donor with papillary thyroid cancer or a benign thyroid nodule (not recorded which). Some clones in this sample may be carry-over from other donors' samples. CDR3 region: CASSWGNEQFF. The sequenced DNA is TGTGCCAGCAGCTGGGGGAATGAGCAGTTCTTC.